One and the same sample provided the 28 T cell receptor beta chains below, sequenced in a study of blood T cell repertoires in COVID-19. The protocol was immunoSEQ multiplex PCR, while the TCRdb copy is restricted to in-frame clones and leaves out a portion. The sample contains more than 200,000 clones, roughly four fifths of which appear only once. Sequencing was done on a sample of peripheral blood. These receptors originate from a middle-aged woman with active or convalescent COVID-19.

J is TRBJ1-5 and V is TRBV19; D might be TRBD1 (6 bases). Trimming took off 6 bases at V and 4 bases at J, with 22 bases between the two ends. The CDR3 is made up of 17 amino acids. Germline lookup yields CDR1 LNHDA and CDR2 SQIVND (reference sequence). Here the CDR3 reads CASSNRSNRERNQPQHF. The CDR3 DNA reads TGTGCCAGTAGCAACAGATCGAACAGGGAGAGGAATCAGCCCCAGCATTTT. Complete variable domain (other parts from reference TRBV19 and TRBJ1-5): DGGITQSPKYLFRKEGQNVTLSCEQNLNHDAMYWYRQDPGQGLRLIYYSQIVNDFQKGDIAEGYSVSREKKESFPLTVTSAQKNPTAFYLCASSNRSNRERNQPQHFGDGTRLSIL.

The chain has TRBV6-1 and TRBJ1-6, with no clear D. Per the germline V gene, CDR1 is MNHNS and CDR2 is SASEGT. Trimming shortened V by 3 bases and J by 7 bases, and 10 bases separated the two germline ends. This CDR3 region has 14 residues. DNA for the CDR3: TGTGCCAGCAGTGAGCATACGGGGAATTCACCCCTCCACTTT. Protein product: CASSEHTGNSPLHF.

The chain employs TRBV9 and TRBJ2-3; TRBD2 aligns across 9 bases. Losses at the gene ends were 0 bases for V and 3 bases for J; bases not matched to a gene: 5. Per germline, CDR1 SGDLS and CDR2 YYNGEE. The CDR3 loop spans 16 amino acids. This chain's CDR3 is CASSVAPSGTTDTQYF. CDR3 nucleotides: TGTGCCAGCAGCGTAGCCCCTAGCGGGACAACAGATACGCAGTATTTT.

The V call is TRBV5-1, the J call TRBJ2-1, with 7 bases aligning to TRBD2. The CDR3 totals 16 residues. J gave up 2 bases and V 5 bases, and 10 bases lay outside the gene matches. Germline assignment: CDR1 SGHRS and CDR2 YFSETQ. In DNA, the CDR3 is TGCGCCAGCAGGTTTACTAGCGCCGCCCCCTACAATGAGCAGTTCTTC. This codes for CASRFTSAAPYNEQFF.

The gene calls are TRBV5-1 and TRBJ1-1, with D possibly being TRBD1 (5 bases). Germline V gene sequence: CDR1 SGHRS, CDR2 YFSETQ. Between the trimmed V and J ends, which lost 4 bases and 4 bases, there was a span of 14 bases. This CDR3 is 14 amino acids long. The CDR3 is CASSMWEGSTEAFF. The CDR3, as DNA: TGCGCCAGCAGCATGTGGGAGGGGAGCACTGAAGCTTTCTTT. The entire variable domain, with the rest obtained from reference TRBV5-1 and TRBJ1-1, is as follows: KAGVTQTPRYLIKTRGQQVTLSCSPISGHRSVSWYQQTPGQGLQFLFEYFSETQRNKGNFPGRFSGRQFSNSRSEMNVSTLELGDSALYLCASSMWEGSTEAFFGQGTRLTVV.

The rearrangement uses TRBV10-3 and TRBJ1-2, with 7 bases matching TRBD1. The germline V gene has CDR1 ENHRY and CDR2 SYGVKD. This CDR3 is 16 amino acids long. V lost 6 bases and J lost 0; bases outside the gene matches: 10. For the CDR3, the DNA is TGTGCCATCAGCGACATAGGGACAGAAACTAACTATGGCTACACCTTC. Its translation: CAISDIGTETNYGYTF.

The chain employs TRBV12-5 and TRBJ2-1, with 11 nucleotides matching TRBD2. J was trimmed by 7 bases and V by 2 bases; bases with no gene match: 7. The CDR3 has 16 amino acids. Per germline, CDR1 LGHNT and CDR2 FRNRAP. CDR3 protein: CASGLPTSGITNEQFF. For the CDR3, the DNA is TGTGCTAGTGGTTTGCCGACTAGCGGGATTACTAATGAGCAGTTCTTC.

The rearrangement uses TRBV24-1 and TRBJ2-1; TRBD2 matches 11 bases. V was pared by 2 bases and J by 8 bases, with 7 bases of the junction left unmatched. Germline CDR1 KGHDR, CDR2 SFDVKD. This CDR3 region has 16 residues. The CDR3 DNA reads TGTGCCACCAGTGATTCGATAGCGGGAGGGCCGGATGAGCAGTTCTTC. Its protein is CATSDSIAGGPDEQFF.

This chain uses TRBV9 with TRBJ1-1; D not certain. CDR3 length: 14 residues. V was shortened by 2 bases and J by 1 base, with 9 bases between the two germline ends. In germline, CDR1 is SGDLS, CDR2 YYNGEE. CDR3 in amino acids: CASSVDLANTEAFF. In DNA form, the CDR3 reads TGTGCCAGCAGCGTTGATTTAGCGAACACTGAAGCTTTCTTT.

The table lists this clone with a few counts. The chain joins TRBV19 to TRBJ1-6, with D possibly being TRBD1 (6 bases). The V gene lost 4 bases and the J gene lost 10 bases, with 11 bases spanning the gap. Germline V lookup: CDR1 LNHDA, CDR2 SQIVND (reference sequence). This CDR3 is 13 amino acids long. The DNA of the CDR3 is TGTGCCAGTAGTAACATACAGGGATCACCCCTCCACTTT. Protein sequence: CASSNIQGSPLHF.

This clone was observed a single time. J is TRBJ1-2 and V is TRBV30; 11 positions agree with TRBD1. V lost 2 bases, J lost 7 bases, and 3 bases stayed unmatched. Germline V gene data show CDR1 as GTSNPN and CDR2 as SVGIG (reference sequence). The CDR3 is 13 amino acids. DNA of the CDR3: TGTGCCTGGAGTATAGGACAGGGGGCTGGCTACACCTTC. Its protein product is CAWSIGQGAGYTF. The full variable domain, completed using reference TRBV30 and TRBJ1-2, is SQTIHQWPATLVQPVGSPLSLECTVEGTSNPNLYWYRQAAGRGLQLLFYSVGIGQISSEVPQNLSASRPQDRQFILSSKKLLLSDSGFYLCAWSIGQGAGYTFGSGTRLTVV.

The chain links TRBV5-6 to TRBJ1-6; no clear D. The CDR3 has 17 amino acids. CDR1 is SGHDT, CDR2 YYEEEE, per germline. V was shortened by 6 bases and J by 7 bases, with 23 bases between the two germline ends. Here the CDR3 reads CASTLIAVTALNSPLHF. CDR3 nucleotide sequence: TGTGCCAGCACCCTAATTGCGGTGACCGCTCTAAATTCACCCCTCCACTTT.

The CDR3 nucleotides are TGTGCCAGCAATCCCAGGGGGCCGGGGGAGACCCAGTACTTC. Its translation is CASNPRGPGETQYF. The rearrangement uses TRBV6-5 and TRBJ2-5, with 8 nucleotides matching TRBD1. This CDR3 contains 14 residues. Germline V CDR1 and CDR2: MNHEY, SVGAGI. Germline trimming cut 7 bases from V and 5 bases from J; bases unmatched to any gene: 9.

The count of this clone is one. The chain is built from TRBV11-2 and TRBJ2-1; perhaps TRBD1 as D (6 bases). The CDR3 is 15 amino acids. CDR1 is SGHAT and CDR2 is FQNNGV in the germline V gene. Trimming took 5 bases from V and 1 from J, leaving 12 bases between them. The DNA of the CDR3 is TGTGCCAGCAGCCCCACAGGGTTATCCTACAATGAGCAGTTCTTC. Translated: CASSPTGLSYNEQFF.

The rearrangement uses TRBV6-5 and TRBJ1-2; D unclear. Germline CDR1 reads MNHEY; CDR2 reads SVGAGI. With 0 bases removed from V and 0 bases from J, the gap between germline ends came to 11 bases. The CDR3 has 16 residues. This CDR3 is CASSYSIGEANYGYTF. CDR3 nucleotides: TGTGCCAGCAGTTACTCGATCGGGGAAGCTAACTATGGCTACACCTTC.

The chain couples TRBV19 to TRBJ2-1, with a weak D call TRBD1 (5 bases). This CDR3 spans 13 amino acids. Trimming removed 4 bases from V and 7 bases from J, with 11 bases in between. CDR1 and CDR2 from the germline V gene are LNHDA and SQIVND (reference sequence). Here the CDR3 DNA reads TGTGCCAGTAGTAATGGCAGGGCGAATGAGCAGTTCTTC. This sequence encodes CASSNGRANEQFF.

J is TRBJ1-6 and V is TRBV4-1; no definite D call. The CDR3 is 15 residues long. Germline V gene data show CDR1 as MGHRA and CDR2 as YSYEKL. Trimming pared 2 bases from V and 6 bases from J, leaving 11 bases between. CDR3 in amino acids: CASSQSHRSNSPLHF. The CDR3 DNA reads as TGCGCCAGCAGCCAATCGCACAGAAGTAATTCACCCCTCCACTTT.

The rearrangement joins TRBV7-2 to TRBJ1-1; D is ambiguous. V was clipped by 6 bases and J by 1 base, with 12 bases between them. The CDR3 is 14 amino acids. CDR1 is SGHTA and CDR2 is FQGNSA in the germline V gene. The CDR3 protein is CASSPENPNTEAFF. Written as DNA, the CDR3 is TGTGCCAGCAGTCCAGAAAACCCGAACACTGAAGCTTTCTTT.

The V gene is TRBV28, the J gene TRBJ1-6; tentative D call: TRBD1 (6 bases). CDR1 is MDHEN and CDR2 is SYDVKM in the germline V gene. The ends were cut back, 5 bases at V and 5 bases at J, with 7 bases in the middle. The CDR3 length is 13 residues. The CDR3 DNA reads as TGTGCCAGCAGTACAGGGAATAATTCACCCCTCCACTTT. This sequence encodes CASSTGNNSPLHF.

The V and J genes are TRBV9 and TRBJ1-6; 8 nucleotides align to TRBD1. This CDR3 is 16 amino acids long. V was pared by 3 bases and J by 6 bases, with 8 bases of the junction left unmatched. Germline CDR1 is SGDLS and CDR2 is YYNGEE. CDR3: CASSAPGQEINSPLHF. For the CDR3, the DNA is TGTGCCAGCAGCGCGCCGGGACAGGAGATTAATTCACCCCTCCACTTT.

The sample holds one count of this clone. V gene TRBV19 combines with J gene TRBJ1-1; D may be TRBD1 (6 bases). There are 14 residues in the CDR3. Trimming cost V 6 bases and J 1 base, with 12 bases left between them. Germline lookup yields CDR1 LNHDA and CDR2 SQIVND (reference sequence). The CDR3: CASSRDNSNTEAFF. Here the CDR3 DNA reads TGTGCCAGTAGCCGGGACAACTCGAACACTGAAGCTTTCTTT.

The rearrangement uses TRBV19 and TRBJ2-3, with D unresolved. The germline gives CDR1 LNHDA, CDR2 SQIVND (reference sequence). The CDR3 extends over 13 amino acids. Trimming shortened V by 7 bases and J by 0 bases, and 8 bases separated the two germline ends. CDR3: CASKLSSTDTQYF. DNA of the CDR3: TGTGCCAGTAAATTATCTAGCACAGATACGCAGTATTTT.

The CDR3 protein is CATSEWTGLSYEQYF. The CDR3 DNA reads TGTGCCACCAGTGAGTGGACAGGGCTCTCCTACGAGCAGTACTTC. The V gene is TRBV24-1, the J gene TRBJ2-7; 8 positions match TRBD1. Germline V CDR1 and CDR2: KGHDR, SFDVKD. The CDR3 length is 15 residues. The V gene end was trimmed by 4 bases and the J gene end by 0 bases; junction bases not matched to a gene: 4.

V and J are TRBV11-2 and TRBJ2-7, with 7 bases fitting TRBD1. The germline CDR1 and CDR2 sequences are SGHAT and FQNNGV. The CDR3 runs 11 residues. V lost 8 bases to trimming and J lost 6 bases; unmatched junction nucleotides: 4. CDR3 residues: CASRQGPEQYF. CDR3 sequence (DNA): TGTGCCAGCCGACAGGGACCCGAGCAGTACTTC.

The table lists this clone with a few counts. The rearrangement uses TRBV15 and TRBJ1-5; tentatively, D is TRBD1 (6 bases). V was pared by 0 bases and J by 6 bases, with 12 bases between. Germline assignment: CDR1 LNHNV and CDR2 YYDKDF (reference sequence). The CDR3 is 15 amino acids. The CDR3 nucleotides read TGTGCCACCAGCAGAGATCAGGGGTCGGGTCAGCCCCAGCATTTT. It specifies CATSRDQGSGQPQHF.

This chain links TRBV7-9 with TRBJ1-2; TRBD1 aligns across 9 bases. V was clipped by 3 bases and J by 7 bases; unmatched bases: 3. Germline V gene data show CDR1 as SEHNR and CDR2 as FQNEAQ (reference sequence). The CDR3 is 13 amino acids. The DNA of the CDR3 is TGTGCCAGCAGCTTCGACAGGGGGACTGGCTACACCTTC. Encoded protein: CASSFDRGTGYTF.

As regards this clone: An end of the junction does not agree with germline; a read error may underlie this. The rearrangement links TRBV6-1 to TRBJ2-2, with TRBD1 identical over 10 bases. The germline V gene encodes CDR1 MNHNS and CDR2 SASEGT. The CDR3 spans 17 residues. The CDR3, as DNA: TGTGCCAGCAGAGAAGACAGGGGGCTGGCGGGTCACGGGGAGCTGTTTTTT. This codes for CASREDRGLAGHGELFF.

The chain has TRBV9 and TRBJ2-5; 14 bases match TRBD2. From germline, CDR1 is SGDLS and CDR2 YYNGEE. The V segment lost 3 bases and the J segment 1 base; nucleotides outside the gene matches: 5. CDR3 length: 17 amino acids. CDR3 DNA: TGTGCCAGCAGCGAGGGCGGGACTAGCGGGAGCCAAGAGACCCAGTACTTC. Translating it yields CASSEGGTSGSQETQYF.